What follows are 31 T cell receptor beta chains derived from one specimen sequenced in a study of T cell repertoires in cytomegalovirus infection. TCRdb reprocessed the reads with MiXCR, giving one entry per CDR3 protein. Counted here are about 260,000 distinct CDR3 sequences, around 13% occurring once; the ten biggest clones make up 7.5% to 10%. The sequenced sample consisted of PBMCs. All receptors come from a human donor in good health (CMV status not recorded). Some clones in this sample may be carry-over from other donors' samples.

This clonotype was found many times. The V and J genes are TRBV7-2 and TRBJ2-3; 8 bases are a match to TRBD2. In germline, CDR1 is SGHTA, CDR2 FQGNSA. The CDR3 runs to 17 residues. V trimming: 4 bases; J trimming: 2 bases; junction bases outside the gene matches: 11. CDR3 in amino acids: CASSSWGAGGSTDTQYF. The CDR3 nucleotides are TGTGCCAGCAGCTCCTGGGGGGCGGGAGGCTCCACAGATACGCAGTATTTT.

This clonotype was counted a single time. This sequence joins TRBV20-1 and TRBJ2-1; D not resolved. Germline-derived CDR1 and CDR2 are DFQATT and SNEGSKA (reference sequence). The CDR3 totals 12 residues. The V gene lost 6 bases and the J gene lost 7 bases, with 13 bases spanning the gap. The CDR3, as DNA: TGCAGTGCCCGGCAAGCTAGGAATGAGCAGTTCTTC. Its protein product is CSARQARNEQFF.

This clonotype came up many times. This sequence joins TRBV7-2 and TRBJ2-7; 9 positions match TRBD1. Per germline, CDR1 SGHTA and CDR2 FQGNSA. The V gene end was trimmed by 6 bases and the J gene end by 2 bases; junction bases not matched to a gene: 17. The CDR3 totals 18 residues. The CDR3 loop reads CASSKASYRGRGPYEQYF. The DNA of the CDR3 is TGTGCCAGCAGTAAAGCGAGCTACAGGGGGCGGGGACCCTACGAGCAGTACTTC.

This clonotype appeared many times. The chain joins TRBV7-9 to TRBJ2-7; no firm D call. The CDR3 contains 12 residues. Trimming removed 0 bases from V and 9 bases from J, with 9 bases in between. In germline, CDR1 is SEHNR, CDR2 FQNEAQ (reference sequence). CDR3 residues: CASSLAGSWQYF. The CDR3 DNA reads TGTGCCAGCAGCTTAGCGGGAAGCTGGCAGTACTTC.

The rearrangement links TRBV27 to TRBJ2-1; D gene unclear. The length of the CDR3 is 12 residues. Germline V gene lookup returns CDR1 MNHEY and CDR2 SMNVEV (reference sequence). With 6 bases removed from V and 8 bases from J, the gap between germline ends came to 11 bases. The CDR3 region has the DNA TGTGCCAGCAGACGGTCGGTCGATGAGCAGTTCTTC. It specifies CASRRSVDEQFF.

Worth noting for this clonotype: This sequence may be a read error, since a much larger clone differs from it by one base. V and J are TRBV7-8 and TRBJ1-1; possible D gene TRBD1, 5 bases. With 1 base removed from V and 7 bases from J, the gap between germline ends came to 7 bases. Germline V gene sequence: CDR1 SGHVS, CDR2 FQNEAQ. CDR3 length: 12 residues. The CDR3 is CASSLVRDEAFF. Here the CDR3 DNA reads TGTGCCAGCAGCTTAGTCAGGGATGAAGCTTTCTTT.

V gene TRBV20-1 combines with J gene TRBJ2-7, with TRBD2 matching over 8 bases. Germline trimming cut 0 bases from V and 2 bases from J; bases unmatched to any gene: 6. The CDR3 length is 15 residues. CDR1 is DFQATT, CDR2 SNEGSKA, per germline (reference sequence). CDR3: CSARDRLAGTYEQYF. The CDR3 coding sequence is TGCAGTGCTAGAGACAGGCTAGCGGGTACCTACGAGCAGTACTTC.

This clonotype was seen many times. The CDR3 nucleotides are TGTGCCAGCAAGGTGGGGCCCCAAGAGACCCAGTACTTC. Translating it yields CASKVGPQETQYF. The V and J genes are TRBV6-1 and TRBJ2-5; weak D call: TRBD1 (5 bases). This CDR3 is built from 13 residues. Germline loops: CDR1 MNHNS, CDR2 SASEGT. V lost 7 bases and J lost 1, with 10 bases in between.

At least ten counts were recorded for this clonotype. The V gene is TRBV25-1, the J gene TRBJ1-5; D is uncertain. Per the germline V gene, CDR1 is MGHDK and CDR2 is SYGVNS. The CDR3 contains 14 residues. Trimming removed 3 bases from V and 0 bases from J, with 6 bases in between. The CDR3 nucleotides read TGTGCCAGCAGTGATCGGGGTAGCAATCAGCCCCAGCATTTT. This encodes CASSDRGSNQPQHF.

The J gene is TRBJ2-1, the V gene TRBV7-6; 8 bases line up with TRBD2. Germline CDR1 SGHVS, CDR2 FNYEAQ. V trimming: 3 bases; J trimming: 3 bases; junction bases outside the gene matches: 7. The CDR3 is made up of 16 amino acids. The CDR3 loop is CASSLTGTRGYNEQFF. Here the CDR3 DNA reads TGTGCCAGCAGCTTGACCGGGACTAGGGGCTACAATGAGCAGTTCTTC.

Ten or more counts support this clonotype. The genes are TRBV7-8 and TRBJ1-4, with 7 bases fitting TRBD1. With 4 bases clipped from V and 8 bases from J, the junction kept 7 bases outside the gene matches. This CDR3 spans 14 amino acids. Germline V gives CDR1 SGHVS, CDR2 FQNEAQ. CDR3 protein: CASSSTGEFEKLFF. CDR3 bases: TGTGCCAGCAGCTCAACAGGGGAATTCGAAAAACTGTTTTTT.

This chain links TRBV2 with TRBJ2-1, with 9 bases that match TRBD1. Germline CDR1 and CDR2: SNHLY and FYNNEI. The CDR3 length is 16 residues. J was trimmed by 1 base and V by 11 bases; bases with no gene match: 12. This chain's CDR3 is CARDRDDAASYNEQFF. In DNA, the CDR3 is TGTGCCCGGGACAGGGACGACGCGGCTTCCTACAATGAGCAGTTCTTC.

This clonotype was recorded at least ten times. This rearrangement joins TRBV20-1 to TRBJ2-1, with 9 bases aligning to TRBD1. Looked up from germline, CDR1 is DFQATT and CDR2 is SNEGSKA (reference sequence). The CDR3 extends over 16 amino acids. J lost 6 bases, V lost 0 bases, and 9 bases had no gene match. CDR3 coding DNA: TGCAGTGCTAGAGATCACCGACAGGGGGGAAGCAATGAGCAGTTCTTC. This translates into CSARDHRQGGSNEQFF.

This clonotype was counted ten times or more. This chain uses TRBV12-3 or TRBV12-4 with TRBJ2-2; a weak D match, TRBD1 (6 bases). V shed 3 bases and J shed 7 bases, with 15 bases lying between them. This CDR3 comprises 15 residues. CDR3 sequence reads: CASSFSQGLGGELFF. In DNA form, the CDR3 reads TGTGCCAGCAGTTTTAGTCAGGGGTTGGGCGGGGAGCTGTTTTTT.

This rearrangement joins TRBV29-1 to TRBJ1-4; D remains ambiguous. Trimming left V 7 bases short and J 11 bases short, with 17 bases between. CDR1 is SQVTM, CDR2 ANQGSEA, per germline. The CDR3 consists of 12 residues. CDR3: CSGRTSQGKLFF. CDR3 nucleotide sequence: TGCAGCGGTAGGACTTCTCAAGGGAAACTGTTTTTT.

This sequence joins TRBV18 and TRBJ1-6, with D unclear. V gave up 2 bases and J gave up 8 bases, with 13 bases separating them. Germline values: CDR1 KGHSH, CDR2 LQKENI. This CDR3 has 15 amino acids. CDR3 protein: CASSPSGKIDSPLHF. For the CDR3, the DNA is TGTGCCAGCTCACCATCGGGGAAGATCGATTCACCCCTCCACTTT.

This clonotype appeared many times. This chain connects TRBV7-8 to TRBJ2-7; 9 bases match TRBD1. The junction had 8 bases not matched to a gene; V was cut back by 3 bases and J by 5 bases. Per germline, CDR1 SGHVS and CDR2 FQNEAQ. The length of the CDR3 is 15 residues. DNA for the CDR3: TGTGCCAGCAGCTTGGGTACAGGGGGCGGGAACGAGCAGTACTTC. Residues: CASSLGTGGGNEQYF.

The rearrangement links TRBV6-6 to TRBJ2-3, with D maybe TRBD2 (5 bases). Germline CDR1 MNHNY, CDR2 SVGAGI (reference sequence). The CDR3 loop spans 13 amino acids. V was shortened by 6 bases and J by 6 bases, with 13 bases between the two germline ends. The CDR3 reads CASSTEGVDTQYF. CDR3 coding DNA: TGTGCCAGCAGCACCGAGGGTGTCGATACGCAGTATTTT.

This clonotype was seen only a few times. The chain employs TRBV6-2 or TRBV6-3 and TRBJ2-7, with 7 positions matching TRBD1. The CDR3 runs 14 residues. The V segment lost 7 bases and the J segment 3 bases; nucleotides outside the gene matches: 9. In germline, CDR1 is MNHEY, CDR2 SVGEGT. Here the CDR3 DNA reads TGTGCCAGCACCAGATACAGGGGCTACTACGAGCAGTACTTC. Its translation: CASTRYRGYYEQYF.

Ten or more counts support this clonotype. The chain couples TRBV4-3 to TRBJ2-5; 9 bases map to TRBD2. The CDR3 sequence is 17 residues long. V trimming: 4 bases; J trimming: 4 bases; junction bases outside the gene matches: 13. Germline V CDR1 and CDR2: LGHNA, YSLEER. CDR3 in amino acids: CASSPVYRGGRGETQYF. DNA of the CDR3: TGCGCCAGCAGCCCCGTGTATCGGGGCGGGAGGGGAGAGACCCAGTACTTC.

This clonotype has a count of ten or more. CDR3 amino acids: CAISESRPGVATYEQYF. The CDR3 DNA reads as TGTGCCATCAGTGAGTCGAGGCCCGGGGTAGCGACCTACGAGCAGTACTTC. The V gene is TRBV10-3, the J gene TRBJ2-7; possible D gene TRBD2, 5 bases. The CDR3 has 17 amino acids. CDR1 and CDR2 from the germline V gene are ENHRY and SYGVKD. V gave up 0 bases and J gave up 2 bases, with 17 bases separating them.

The rearrangement uses TRBV4-1 and TRBJ2-7; D assignment may be TRBD1 or TRBD2 (5 bases each). Germline CDR1 MGHRA, CDR2 YSYEKL. The CDR3 sequence is 13 residues long. The V end lost 1 base, the J end lost 6 bases, and 10 bases lay between the germline ends. For the CDR3, the DNA is TGCGCCAGCAGCCAAGTCGGGGCCACCGAGCAGTACTTC. Protein: CASSQVGATEQYF.

With regard to this clonotype: A much more abundant neighbour one base away suggests this may be a read error. This rearrangement joins TRBV7-2 to TRBJ2-5, with 11 bases matching TRBD1. Germline CDR1 and CDR2: SGHTA and FQGNSA. This CDR3 has 18 amino acids. The CDR3: CASTRTGGARSPQETQCF. The CDR3 nucleotides read TGTGCCAGCACCCGGACAGGGGGCGCTAGGAGCCCCCAAGAGACCCAGTGCTTC.

At least ten counts were recorded for this clonotype. The genes are TRBV7-2 and TRBJ2-4; 7 bases match TRBD2. Trimming at V came to 7 bases and at J to 7 bases, leaving 10 bases not matched to a gene. The CDR3 is 14 residues long. Germline-derived CDR1 and CDR2 are SGHTA and FQGNSA. For the CDR3, the DNA is TGTGCCAGCACCCTGGGGGGAGGGATGAACATTCAGTACTTC. Translating gives CASTLGGGMNIQYF.

In its sample, this clonotype was seen many times. At one end, the junction sequence differs from germline, possibly due to a read error. The CDR3 nucleotides read TGCAGCGTTGAGCCGACCCGCAACACTGGAGCTTTCTTT. This sequence encodes CSVEPTRNTGAFF. The chain recombines TRBV29-1 with TRBJ1-1; the D is unclear. The CDR3 contains 13 residues. Germline CDR1 is SQVTM and CDR2 is ANQGSEA.

J is TRBJ2-7 and V is TRBV29-1; 8 positions match TRBD1. V lost 6 bases and J lost 6; bases outside the gene matches: 10. This CDR3 region has 13 residues. Germline CDR1 and CDR2: SQVTM and ANQGSEA. Here the CDR3 DNA reads TGCAGCGTCACGGGACAGGCAGAGGGCGAGCAGTACTTC. It specifies CSVTGQAEGEQYF.

This clonotype was picked up many times. The chain is built from TRBV29-1 and TRBJ2-3; 11 bases map to TRBD2. The CDR3 loop spans 16 amino acids. Trimming cost V 2 bases and J 6 bases; bases outside gene matches: 10. Germline V gene sequence: CDR1 SQVTM, CDR2 ANQGSEA. The CDR3 loop reads CSVETVGSGGADTQYF. In DNA form, the CDR3 reads TGCAGCGTTGAAACCGTTGGTAGCGGGGGGGCTGATACGCAGTATTTT.

This chain uses TRBV29-1 with TRBJ2-3; 9 bases align to TRBD2. Germline loops: CDR1 SQVTM, CDR2 ANQGSEA. Unmatched junction bases numbered 17, after V lost 7 bases and J lost 0 bases. The CDR3 loop spans 18 amino acids. CDR3: CSARWGELAGPSTDTQYF. DNA for the CDR3: TGCAGCGCACGTTGGGGGGAACTAGCGGGTCCTAGCACAGATACGCAGTATTTT.

In this sample, this clonotype turned up many times. The CDR3 loop is CASSFSGISSYEQYF. As DNA, the CDR3 is TGTGCCAGCAGCTTTAGCGGGATAAGCTCCTACGAGCAGTACTTC. The V and J genes are TRBV7-2 and TRBJ2-7; 8 nucleotides match TRBD2. Germline trimming cut 3 bases from V and 0 bases from J; bases unmatched to any gene: 4. Germline V gene lookup returns CDR1 SGHTA and CDR2 FQGNSA. This CDR3 has 15 amino acids.

This clonotype was picked up a small number of times. The chain is built from TRBV7-8 and TRBJ1-6; maybe TRBD1 (6 bases). Trimming shortened V by 2 bases and J by 8 bases, and 13 bases separated the two germline ends. The germline V gene encodes CDR1 SGHVS and CDR2 FQNEAQ. The CDR3 contains 15 residues. CDR3: CASSLNRAWDSPLHF. CDR3 DNA sequence: TGTGCCAGCAGCTTAAACAGGGCCTGGGATTCACCCCTCCACTTT.

The V gene is TRBV6-2 or TRBV6-3, the J gene TRBJ1-2; D remains unclear. The germline V and J ends were trimmed by 1 base and 4 bases, with 13 bases remaining between them. This CDR3 spans 15 amino acids. The germline V gene has CDR1 MNHEY and CDR2 SVGEGT. The DNA of the CDR3 is TGTGCCAGCAGTTACTTGGGCAGCCCGACCTATGGCTACACCTTC. Translating it yields CASSYLGSPTYGYTF.